This T cell receptor (beta chain) was sequenced during a study of cytomegalovirus exposure and HLA in healthy donors. General observations from the study: The study designated roughly 150 TCR beta chains cytomegalovirus-associated.

In the case of this clone: Its antigen is currently unknown.

Use of 60 Vbeta and 13 Jbeta primers characterized the PCR. Profiled with immunoSEQ multiplex PCR; TCRdb holds only in-frame clones, not every one. The sample holds more than 95,000 clones, 70% to 80% seen once. The CDR3 loop spans 16 amino acids. Germline values: CDR1 SGHNT, CDR2 YENEEA. Trimming removed 1 base at V and 5 bases at J, with 18 bases between. The sequence was obtained from a woman aged 45-60 years in good health and CMV-seropositive. The chain combines TRBV11-3 with TRBJ2-7; D possibly corresponds to TRBD2 (6 bases). What was sequenced was PBMCs. The DNA of the CDR3 is TGTGCCAGCAGCTTAGCGAGTGCGGGGCCGCGAAACGAGCAGTACTTC. It specifies CASSLASAGPRNEQYF. Full variable domain (missing parts from reference TRBV11-3 and TRBJ2-7): EAGVVQSPRYKIIEKKQPVAFWCNPISGHNTLYWYLQNLGQGPELLIRYENEEAVDDSQLPKDRFSAERLKGVDSTLKIQPAELGDSAVYLCASSLASAGPRNEQYFGPGTRLTVT.